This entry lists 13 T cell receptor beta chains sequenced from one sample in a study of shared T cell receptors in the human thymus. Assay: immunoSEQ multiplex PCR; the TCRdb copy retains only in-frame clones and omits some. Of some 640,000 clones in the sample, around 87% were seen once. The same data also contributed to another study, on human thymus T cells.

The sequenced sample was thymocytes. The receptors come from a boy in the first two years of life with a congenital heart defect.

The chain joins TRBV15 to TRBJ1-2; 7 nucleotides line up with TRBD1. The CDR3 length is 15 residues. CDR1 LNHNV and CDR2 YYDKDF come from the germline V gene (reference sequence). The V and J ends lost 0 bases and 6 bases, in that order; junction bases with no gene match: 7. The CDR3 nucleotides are TGTGCCACCAGCAGAGATCAAATCGGGACAGATGGCTACACCTTC. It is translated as CATSRDQIGTDGYTF.

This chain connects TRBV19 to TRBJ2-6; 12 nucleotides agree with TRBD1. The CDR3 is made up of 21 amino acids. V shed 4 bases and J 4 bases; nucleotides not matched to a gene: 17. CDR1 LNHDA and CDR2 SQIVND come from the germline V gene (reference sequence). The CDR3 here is CASSTLVKRDRGLAGANVLTF. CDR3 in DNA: TGTGCCAGTAGTACCCTCGTCAAAAGGGACAGGGGGCTAGCGGGGGCCAACGTCCTGACTTTC.

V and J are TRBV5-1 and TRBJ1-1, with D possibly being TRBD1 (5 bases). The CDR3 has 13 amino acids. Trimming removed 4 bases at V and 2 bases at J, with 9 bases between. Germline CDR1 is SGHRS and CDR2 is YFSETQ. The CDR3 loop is CASSQDINTEAFF. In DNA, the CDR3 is TGCGCCAGCAGCCAGGACATTAACACTGAAGCTTTCTTT.

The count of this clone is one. CDR3 nucleotides: TGCGCCAGCAGCCAAGTACCCGCCAGGGCCTACGAGCAGTACTTC. This gives the protein CASSQVPARAYEQYF. V is TRBV4-3 and J is TRBJ2-7; possibly TRBD1 for D (5 bases). Germline lookup yields CDR1 LGHNA and CDR2 YSLEER. The CDR3 is 15 residues long. Trimming took 1 base from V and 2 from J, leaving 12 bases between them.

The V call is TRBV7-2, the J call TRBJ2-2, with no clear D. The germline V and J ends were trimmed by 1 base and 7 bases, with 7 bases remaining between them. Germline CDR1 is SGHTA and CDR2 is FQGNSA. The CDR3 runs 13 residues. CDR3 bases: TGTGCCAGCAGCTTAGTTCCCGGCGGGGAGCTGTTTTTT. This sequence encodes CASSLVPGGELFF.

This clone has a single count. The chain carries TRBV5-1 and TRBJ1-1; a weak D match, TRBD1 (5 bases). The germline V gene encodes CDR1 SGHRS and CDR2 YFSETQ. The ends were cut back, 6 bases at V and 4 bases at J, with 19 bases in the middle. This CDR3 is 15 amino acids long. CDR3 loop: CASTLWGERGTEAFF. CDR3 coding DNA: TGCGCCAGCACTCTGTGGGGGGAAAGGGGCACTGAAGCTTTCTTT.

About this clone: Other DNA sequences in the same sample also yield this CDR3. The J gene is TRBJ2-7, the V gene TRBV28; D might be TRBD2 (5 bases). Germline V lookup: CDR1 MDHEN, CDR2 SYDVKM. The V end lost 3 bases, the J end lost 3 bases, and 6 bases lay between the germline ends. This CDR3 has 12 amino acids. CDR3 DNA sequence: TGTGCCAGCAGTTTCCGGGGCTACGAGCAGTACTTC. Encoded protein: CASSFRGYEQYF.

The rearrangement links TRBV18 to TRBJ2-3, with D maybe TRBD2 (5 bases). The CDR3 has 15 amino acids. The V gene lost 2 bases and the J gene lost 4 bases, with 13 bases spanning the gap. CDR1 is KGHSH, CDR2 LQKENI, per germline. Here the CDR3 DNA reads TGTGCCAGCTCACCAGGGTTGGAGGTATCAGATACGCAGTATTTT. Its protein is CASSPGLEVSDTQYF.

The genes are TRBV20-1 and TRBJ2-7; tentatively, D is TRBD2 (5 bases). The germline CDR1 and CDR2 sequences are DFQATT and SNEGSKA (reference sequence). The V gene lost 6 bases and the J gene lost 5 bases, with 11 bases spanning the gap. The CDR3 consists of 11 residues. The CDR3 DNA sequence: TGCAGTGCCTTTCTAGCTAACGAGCAGTACTTC. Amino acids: CSAFLANEQYF.

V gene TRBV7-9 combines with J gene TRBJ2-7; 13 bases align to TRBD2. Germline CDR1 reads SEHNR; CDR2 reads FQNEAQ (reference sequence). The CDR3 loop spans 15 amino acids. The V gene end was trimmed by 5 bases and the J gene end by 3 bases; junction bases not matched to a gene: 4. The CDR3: CASSSRTSGSYEQYF. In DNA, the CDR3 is TGTGCCAGCAGCAGCAGGACTAGCGGGAGCTACGAGCAGTACTTC.

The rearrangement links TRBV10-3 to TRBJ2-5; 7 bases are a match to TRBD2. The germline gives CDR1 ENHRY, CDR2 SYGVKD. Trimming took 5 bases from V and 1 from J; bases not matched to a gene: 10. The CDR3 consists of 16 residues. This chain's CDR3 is CAISSPLLAAQETQYF. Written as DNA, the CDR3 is TGTGCCATCAGTTCACCCCTTCTAGCGGCCCAAGAGACCCAGTACTTC.

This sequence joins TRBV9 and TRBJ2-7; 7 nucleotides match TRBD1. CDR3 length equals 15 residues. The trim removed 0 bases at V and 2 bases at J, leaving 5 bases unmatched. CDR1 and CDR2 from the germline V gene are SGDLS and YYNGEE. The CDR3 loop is CASSVGEGQTYEQYF. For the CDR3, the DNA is TGTGCCAGCAGCGTAGGAGAGGGACAGACCTACGAGCAGTACTTC.

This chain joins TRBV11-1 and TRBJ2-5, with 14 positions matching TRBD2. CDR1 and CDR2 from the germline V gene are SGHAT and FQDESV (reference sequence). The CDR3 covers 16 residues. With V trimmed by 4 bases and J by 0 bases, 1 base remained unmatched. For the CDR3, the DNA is TGTGCCAGCAGCTCGGGACTAGCGGGGGACCAAGAGACCCAGTACTTC. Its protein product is CASSSGLAGDQETQYF.